The TCR beta chain under discussion was sequenced for a study of T cell responses to AZD1222 COVID-19 vaccine. The repertoire was sequenced with immunoSEQ multiplex PCR; TCRdb's copy has only in-frame clones and lacks some. Of 150,000 to 200,000 clones listed, approximately 92% are singletons. Germline V lookup: CDR1 SGHTA, CDR2 FQGNSA. Trimming cost V 4 bases and J 0 bases, with 8 bases left between them. The CDR3 covers 14 residues. Whole-study results and caveats: Spike-spanning, vaccine-associated CD4 TCRs were dominant at 160-218 and 743-854.

In the case of this clone: As yet, its antigen is unknown.

The sequence was obtained from an adult in good health. The gene calls are TRBV7-2 and TRBJ2-3; D possibly corresponds to TRBD2 (6 bases). Sequences were derived from peripheral blood, sampled on day 0 of AZD1222 vaccination. The CDR3 DNA sequence: TGTGCCAGCAGCTCCGGGACTAGCACAGATACGCAGTATTTT. As protein: CASSSGTSTDTQYF.